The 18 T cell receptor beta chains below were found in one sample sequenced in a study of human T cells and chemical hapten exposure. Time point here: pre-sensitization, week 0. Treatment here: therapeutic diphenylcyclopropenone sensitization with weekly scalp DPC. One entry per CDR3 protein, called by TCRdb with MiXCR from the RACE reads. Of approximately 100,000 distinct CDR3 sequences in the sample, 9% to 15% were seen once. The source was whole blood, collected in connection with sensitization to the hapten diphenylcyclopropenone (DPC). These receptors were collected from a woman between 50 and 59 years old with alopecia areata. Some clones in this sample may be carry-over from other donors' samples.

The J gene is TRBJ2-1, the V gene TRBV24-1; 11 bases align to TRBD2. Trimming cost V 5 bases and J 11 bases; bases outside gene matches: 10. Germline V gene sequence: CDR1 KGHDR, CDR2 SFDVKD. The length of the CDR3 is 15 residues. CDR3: CATSVSLAGAQQQFF. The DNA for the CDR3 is TGTGCCACCAGTGTCTCACTAGCGGGAGCCCAACAGCAGTTCTTC.

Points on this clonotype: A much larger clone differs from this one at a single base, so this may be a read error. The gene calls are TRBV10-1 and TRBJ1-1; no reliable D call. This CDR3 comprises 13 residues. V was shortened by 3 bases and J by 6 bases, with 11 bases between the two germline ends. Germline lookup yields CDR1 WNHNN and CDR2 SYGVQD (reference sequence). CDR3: CASSEWAGAEAFF. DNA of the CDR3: TGCGCCAGCAGTGAATGGGCCGGGGCTGAAGCTTTCTTT.

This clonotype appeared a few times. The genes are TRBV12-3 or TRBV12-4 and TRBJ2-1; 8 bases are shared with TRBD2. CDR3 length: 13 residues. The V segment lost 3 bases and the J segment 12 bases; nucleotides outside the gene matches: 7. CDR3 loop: CASSFEAGGLQFF. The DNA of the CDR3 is TGTGCCAGCAGTTTCGAGGCGGGGGGCCTGCAGTTCTTC.

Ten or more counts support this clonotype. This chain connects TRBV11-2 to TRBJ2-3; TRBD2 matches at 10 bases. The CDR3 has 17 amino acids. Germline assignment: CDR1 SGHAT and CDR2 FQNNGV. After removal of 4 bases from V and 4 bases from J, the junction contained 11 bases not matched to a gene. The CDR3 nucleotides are TGTGCCAGCAGCTGGGCTCTGGCTAGCGGGGGATCAGATACGCAGTATTTT. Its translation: CASSWALASGGSDTQYF.

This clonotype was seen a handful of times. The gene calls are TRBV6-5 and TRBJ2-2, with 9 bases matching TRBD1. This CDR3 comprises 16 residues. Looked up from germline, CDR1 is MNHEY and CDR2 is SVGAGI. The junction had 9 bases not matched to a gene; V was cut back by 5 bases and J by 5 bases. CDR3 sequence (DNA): TGTGCCAGCAGTAAACCGGGACAGGGAACTACCGGGGAGCTGTTTTTT. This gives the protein CASSKPGQGTTGELFF.

The CDR3 loop is CASSFQGHIQYF. CDR3 nucleotides: TGTGCCAGCAGTTTTCAGGGCCACATTCAGTACTTC. The chain links TRBV28 to TRBJ2-4, with a possible D match to TRBD1 (5 bases). Trimming left V 3 bases short and J 8 bases short, with 8 bases between. This CDR3 comprises 12 residues. Germline assignment: CDR1 MDHEN and CDR2 SYDVKM.

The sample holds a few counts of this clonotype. The CDR3 loop is CASSPPRALTEAFF. CDR3 nucleotide sequence: TGTGCCAGCTCACCCCCACGGGCGTTGACTGAAGCTTTCTTT. The chain has TRBV18 and TRBJ1-1; D gene unclear. The germline V and J ends were trimmed by 3 bases and 5 bases, with 13 bases remaining between them. The CDR3 is 14 amino acids. Looked up from germline, CDR1 is KGHSH and CDR2 is LQKENI.

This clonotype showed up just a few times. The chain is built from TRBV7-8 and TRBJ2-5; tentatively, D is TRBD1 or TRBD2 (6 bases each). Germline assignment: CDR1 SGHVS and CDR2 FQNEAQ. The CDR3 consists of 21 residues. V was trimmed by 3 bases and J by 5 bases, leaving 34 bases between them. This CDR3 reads CASSFVRRGLRDTGLTETQYF. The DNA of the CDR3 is TGTGCCAGCAGCTTCGTTCGGCGGGGCTTGAGGGACACAGGCCTAACGGAGACCCAGTACTTC.

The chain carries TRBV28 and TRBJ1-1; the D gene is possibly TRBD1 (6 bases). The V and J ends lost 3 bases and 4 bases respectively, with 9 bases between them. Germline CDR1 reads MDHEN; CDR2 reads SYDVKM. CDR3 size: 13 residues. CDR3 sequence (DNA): TGTGCCAGCAGTTTCCTACAGGGCACTGAAGCTTTCTTT. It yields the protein CASSFLQGTEAFF.

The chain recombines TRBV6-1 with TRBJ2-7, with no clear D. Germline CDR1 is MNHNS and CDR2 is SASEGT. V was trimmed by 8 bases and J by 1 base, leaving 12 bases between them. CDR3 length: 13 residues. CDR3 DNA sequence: TGTGCCAGCTGTGTGACCCCTTCCTACGAGCAGTACTTC. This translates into CASCVTPSYEQYF.

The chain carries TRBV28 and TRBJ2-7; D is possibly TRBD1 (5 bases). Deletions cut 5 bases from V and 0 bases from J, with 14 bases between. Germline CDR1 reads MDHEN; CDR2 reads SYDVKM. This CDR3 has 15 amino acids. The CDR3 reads CASSPRTSRSYEQYF. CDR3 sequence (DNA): TGTGCCAGCAGTCCTCGGACATCCCGCTCCTACGAGCAGTACTTC.

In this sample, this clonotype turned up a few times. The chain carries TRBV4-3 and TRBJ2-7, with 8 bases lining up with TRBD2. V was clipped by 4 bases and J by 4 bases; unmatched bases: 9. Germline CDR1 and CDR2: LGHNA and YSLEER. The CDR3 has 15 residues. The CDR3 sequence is CASSPGARGGYEQYF. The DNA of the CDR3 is TGCGCCAGCAGCCCCGGAGCCCGCGGGGGGTACGAGCAGTACTTC.

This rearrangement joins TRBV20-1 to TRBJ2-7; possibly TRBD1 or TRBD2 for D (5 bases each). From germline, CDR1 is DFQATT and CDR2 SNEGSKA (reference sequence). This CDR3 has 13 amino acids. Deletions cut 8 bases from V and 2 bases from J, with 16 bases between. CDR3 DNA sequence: TGCAGTCCTATGGGGGACGGAACCTACGAGCAGTACTTC. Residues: CSPMGDGTYEQYF.

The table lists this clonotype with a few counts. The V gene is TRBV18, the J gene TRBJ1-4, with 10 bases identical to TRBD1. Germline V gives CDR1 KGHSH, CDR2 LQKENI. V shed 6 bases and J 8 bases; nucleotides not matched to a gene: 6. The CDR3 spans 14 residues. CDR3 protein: CASSSTGGEEKLFF. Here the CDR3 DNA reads TGTGCCAGCTCGTCGACAGGGGGCGAAGAAAAACTGTTTTTT.

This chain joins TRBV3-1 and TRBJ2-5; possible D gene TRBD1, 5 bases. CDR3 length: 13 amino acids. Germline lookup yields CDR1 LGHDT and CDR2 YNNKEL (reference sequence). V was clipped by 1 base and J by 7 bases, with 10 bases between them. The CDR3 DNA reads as TGTGCCAGCAGCCAAGCTGGTACAGGGACCCAGTACTTC. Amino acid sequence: CASSQAGTGTQYF.

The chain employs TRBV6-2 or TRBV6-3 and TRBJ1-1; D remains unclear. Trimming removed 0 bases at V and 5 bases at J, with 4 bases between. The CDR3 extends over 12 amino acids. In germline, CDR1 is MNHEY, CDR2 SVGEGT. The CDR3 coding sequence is TGTGCCAGCAGTTACTCGATGACTGAAGCTTTCTTT. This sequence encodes CASSYSMTEAFF.

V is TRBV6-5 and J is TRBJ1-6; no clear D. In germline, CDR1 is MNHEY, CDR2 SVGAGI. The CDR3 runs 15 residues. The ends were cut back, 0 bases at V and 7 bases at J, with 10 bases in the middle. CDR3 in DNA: TGTGCCAGCAGTTACTCAGGGAAACCGAATTCACCCCTCCACTTT. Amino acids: CASSYSGKPNSPLHF.

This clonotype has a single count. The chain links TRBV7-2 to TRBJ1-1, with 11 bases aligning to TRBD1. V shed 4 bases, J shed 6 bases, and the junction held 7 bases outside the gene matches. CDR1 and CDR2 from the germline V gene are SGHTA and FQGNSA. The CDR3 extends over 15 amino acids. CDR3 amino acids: CASSSSGTGGSEAFF. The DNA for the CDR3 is TGTGCCAGCAGCTCTAGTGGGACAGGGGGTTCTGAAGCTTTCTTT.